Given below is one T cell receptor beta chain in context. Its antigen is undetermined. A modified ARM-PCR protocol with three rounds of nested PCR amplified TCRbeta. TCRdb ran MiXCR on the multiplex PCR reads and lists one entry per CDR3 protein. Among about 86,000 distinct CDR3 sequences listed, approximately 73% were seen once. RNA was extracted from bulk tissue without any cell sorting. The normal lung tissue was taken more than 3 cm from the tumor edge. Chemotherapy-naive patients with new lung cancer underwent thoracic surgery in China, August–late 2014. These data belong to a study of tumor and adjacent non-tumor tissue in lung cancer. Study in general: On average, productive TCRbeta reads reached roughly 3.9 million per sample.

General study results and limits: Tumor repertoires had a smaller top 100 clone share than normal lung. Higher tumor TCR diversity was associated with shorter survival.

V gave up 10 bases and J gave up 2 bases, with 16 bases separating them. Germline V CDR1 and CDR2: LNHNV, YYDKDF (reference sequence). This CDR3 has 14 amino acids. Sequenced: distant non-tumor lung tissue. The J gene is TRBJ2-3, the V gene TRBV15, with D unresolved. The clonotype was recovered from a woman aged 50 to 60 with non-small cell lung cancer. The chain's CDR3 is CAMEGQPNTDTQYF. The CDR3 nucleotides are TGTGCCATGGAAGGCCAACCCAACACAGATACGCAGTATTTT.